Below, one T cell receptor beta chain is given with its context. Its antigen is undetermined. The record originates from a study of cytomegalovirus exposure and HLA in healthy donors. The study ran its PCR with 60 Vbeta and 13 Jbeta primers. The protocol was immunoSEQ multiplex PCR, while the TCRdb copy is restricted to in-frame clones and leaves out a portion. The sample holds more than 95,000 clones. Overall study results and limits: Several of the most significant clusters appeared linked to common viral pathogens, based on a later analysis. Earlier findings revealed that most TCR beta V segments proved productive either about 87% or about 30% of the time.

The V gene's germline CDR1 is MNHNS and CDR2 SASEGT. The CDR3 spans 19 residues. V shed 3 bases and J 0 bases; nucleotides not matched to a gene: 9. The chain is built from TRBV6-1 and TRBJ1-6, with 9 bases lining up with TRBD1. Material for sequencing was PBMCs. The source is a man aged 40-49 years in good health and CMV-seronegative. CDR3 DNA: TGTGCCAGCAGTGATCGGGACAGGGCCTTCAGCTCCTATAATTCACCCCTCCACTTT. Protein: CASSDRDRAFSSYNSPLHF.